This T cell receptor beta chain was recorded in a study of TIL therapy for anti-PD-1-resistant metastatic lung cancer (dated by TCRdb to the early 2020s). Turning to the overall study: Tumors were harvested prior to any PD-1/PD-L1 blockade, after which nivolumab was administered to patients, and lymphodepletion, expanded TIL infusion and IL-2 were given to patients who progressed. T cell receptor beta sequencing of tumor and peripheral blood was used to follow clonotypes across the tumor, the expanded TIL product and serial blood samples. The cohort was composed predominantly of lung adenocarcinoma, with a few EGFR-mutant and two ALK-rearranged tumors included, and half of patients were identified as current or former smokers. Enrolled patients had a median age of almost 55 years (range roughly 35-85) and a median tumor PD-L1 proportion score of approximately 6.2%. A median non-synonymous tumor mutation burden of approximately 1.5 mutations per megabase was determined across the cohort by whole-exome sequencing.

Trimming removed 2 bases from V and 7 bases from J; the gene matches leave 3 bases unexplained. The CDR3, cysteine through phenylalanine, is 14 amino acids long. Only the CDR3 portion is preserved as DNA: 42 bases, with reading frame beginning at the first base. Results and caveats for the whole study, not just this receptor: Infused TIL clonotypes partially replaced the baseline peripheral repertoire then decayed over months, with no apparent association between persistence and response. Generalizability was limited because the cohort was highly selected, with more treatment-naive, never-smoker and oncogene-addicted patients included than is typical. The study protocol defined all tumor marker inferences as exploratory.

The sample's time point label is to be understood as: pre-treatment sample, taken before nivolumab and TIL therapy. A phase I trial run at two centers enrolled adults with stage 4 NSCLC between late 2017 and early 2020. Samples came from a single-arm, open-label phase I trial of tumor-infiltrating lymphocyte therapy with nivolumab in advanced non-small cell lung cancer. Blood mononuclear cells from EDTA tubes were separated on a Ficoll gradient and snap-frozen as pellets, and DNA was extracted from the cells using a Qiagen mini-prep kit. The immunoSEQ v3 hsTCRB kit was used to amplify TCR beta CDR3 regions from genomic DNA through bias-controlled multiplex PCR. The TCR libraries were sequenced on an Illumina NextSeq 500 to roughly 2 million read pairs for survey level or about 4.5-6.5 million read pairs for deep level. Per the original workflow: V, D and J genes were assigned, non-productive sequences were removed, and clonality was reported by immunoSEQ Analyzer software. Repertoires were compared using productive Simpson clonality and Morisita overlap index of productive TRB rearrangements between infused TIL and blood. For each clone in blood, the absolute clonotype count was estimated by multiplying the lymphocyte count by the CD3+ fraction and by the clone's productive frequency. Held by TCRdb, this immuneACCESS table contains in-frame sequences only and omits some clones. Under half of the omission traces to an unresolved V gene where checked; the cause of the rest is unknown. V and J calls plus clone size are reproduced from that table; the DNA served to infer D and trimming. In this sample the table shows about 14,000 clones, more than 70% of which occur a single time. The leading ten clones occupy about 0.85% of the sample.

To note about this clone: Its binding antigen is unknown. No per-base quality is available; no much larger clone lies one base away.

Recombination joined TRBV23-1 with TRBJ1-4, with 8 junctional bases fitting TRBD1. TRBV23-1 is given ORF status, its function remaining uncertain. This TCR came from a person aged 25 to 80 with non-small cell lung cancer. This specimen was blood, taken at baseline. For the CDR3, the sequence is CASSQKDRVEKLFF. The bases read TGCGCCAGCAGTCAAAAGGACAGGGTTGAAAAACTGTTTTTT.